A selection of T cell receptor beta chains follows, all from one sample in a study of cytomegalovirus exposure and HLA in healthy donors. Profiled with immunoSEQ multiplex PCR; TCRdb holds only in-frame clones, not every one. Among 130,000 to 150,000 clones listed, 84% were seen once. Sample: PBMCs. These receptors came from a woman in her 30s in good health and CMV-seronegative. CDR3s include the opening cysteine and the closing phenylalanine or tryptophan. D genes are given only for firm matches. The size of a clone is reported for some rows only, either as once, few or many, or as a class for expanded clones.

clone_size | j_call | v_call | d_call | cdr3_nt | cdr3_aa
. | TRBJ2-2 | TRBV5-4 | TRBD1 | TGTGCCAGCAGCCAGGGGGTTACGAACACCGGGGAGCTGTTTTTT | CASSQGVTNTGELFF
. | TRBJ1-2 | TRBV27 | TRBD1 | TGTGCCAGCAGTATCGGGACAGGGGGCAGTCATGGCTACACCTTC | CASSIGTGGSHGYTF
. | TRBJ1-6 | TRBV7-9 | TRBD1 | TGTGCCAGCAGCTTAGGGGGACAGATCTATAATTCACCCCTCCACTTT | CASSLGGQIYNSPLHF
once | TRBJ1-3 | TRBV9 | . | TGTGCCAGCAGCGTAGGCGGGCATGGAAACACCATATATTTT | CASSVGGHGNTIYF
. | TRBJ2-3 | TRBV6-1 | . | TGTGCCAGCAGATACCCAACGGTTACAGATACGCAGTATTTT | CASRYPTVTDTQYF
. | TRBJ2-4 | TRBV2 | . | TGTGCCAGCAGTTTCGACAGGCTAGCCAAAAACATTCAGTACTTC | CASSFDRLAKNIQYF
. | TRBJ1-5 | TRBV2 | . | TGTGCCAGCAGTGGGCCCGGGAATAGCAATCAGCCCCAGCATTTT | CASSGPGNSNQPQHF
. | TRBJ2-7 | TRBV6-5 | . | TGTGCCAGCAGTTACAGGGGGAGCTCCTACGAGCAGTACTTC | CASSYRGSSYEQYF
. | TRBJ2-3 | TRBV5-4 | . | TGTGCCAGCAGCTCTCGCACAGATACGCAGTATTTT | CASSSRTDTQYF
. | TRBJ2-1 | TRBV7-7 | TRBD2 | TGTGCTAGCAGCTCTCTAGCGGGGGGCTACAATGAGCAGTTCTTC | CASSSLAGGYNEQFF
. | TRBJ2-7 | TRBV27 | TRBD1 | TGTGCCAGCAGTTCTGGGGCCCGAAGCGGACAGGGAACCGAGCAGTACTTC | CASSSGARSGQGTEQYF
. | TRBJ1-5 | TRBV27 | . | TGTGCCAGCAGTTTAGCGGGGGAGGGTCAGCCCCAGCATTTT | CASSLAGEGQPQHF
. | TRBJ1-5 | TRBV12-5 | TRBD1 | TGTGCTAGTGGTCGGGACAGGGGAGACGTTGGCAATCAGCCCCAGCATTTT | CASGRDRGDVGNQPQHF
. | TRBJ1-2 | TRBV5-6 | . | TGTGCCAGCAACAAGGGACAAAAAAACTATGGCTACACCTTC | CASNKGQKNYGYTF
few | TRBJ2-3 | TRBV5-1 | TRBD2 | TGCGCCAGTGGGCGGGGGAGCTACACAGATACGCAGTATTTT | CASGRGSYTDTQYF
. | TRBJ1-1 | TRBV12-5 | . | TGTGCTAGTGGTTTGGCTCTTTTACGGACTGAAGCTTTCTTT | CASGLALLRTEAFF
. | TRBJ2-7 | TRBV21-1 | . | TGTGCCAGCAGCAAACGGGACAGGGTCCCCTACGAGCAGTACTTC | CASSKRDRVPYEQYF
. | TRBJ1-1 | TRBV18 | TRBD1 | TGTGCCAGCTCACCACTTTCAGGGGGTGACACTGAAGCTTTCTTT | CASSPLSGGDTEAFF
. | TRBJ2-5 | TRBV6-1 | TRBD2 | TGTGCCAGCAGTGAAGCGCTCCTAGTAGCGGGAGATCAAGAGACCCAGTACTTC | CASSEALLVAGDQETQYF
. | TRBJ1-1 | TRBV5-4 | . | TGTGCCAGCAGCTTGGCTGGGGGCAGGCCTGAAGCTTTCTTT | CASSLAGGRPEAFF
few | TRBJ1-6 | TRBV19 | TRBD1 | TGTGCCAGTAGAACAGGGGGCAATTCACCCCTCCACTTT | CASRTGGNSPLHF
once | TRBJ2-3 | TRBV6-5 | . | TGTGCCAGCATCGGCCCGGGGGCAGATACGCAGTATTTT | CASIGPGADTQYF
. | TRBJ2-2 | TRBV5-1 | TRBD1 | TGCGCCAGCAGCTTATTACAGGGGAACGGGGAGCTGTTTTTT | CASSLLQGNGELFF
few | TRBJ1-4 | TRBV5-1 | . | TGCGCCAGCAGCTTGGCGGGCAGGGTGAATGAAAAACTGTTTTTT | CASSLAGRVNEKLFF
. | TRBJ1-1 | TRBV9 | . | TGTGCCAGCAGCCCGGCGGGCGGTGAAGCTTTCTTT | CASSPAGGEAFF
. | TRBJ2-5 | TRBV10-3 | . | TGTGCCATCAGTGAGAGGGGGCAAGAGACCCAGTACTTC | CAISERGQETQYF
. | TRBJ2-7 | TRBV28 | TRBD1 | TGTGCCAGCAGTTTCCAGAACAGGGGGGTTGTGCAGTACTTC | CASSFQNRGVVQYF
once | TRBJ2-1 | TRBV28 | TRBD2 | TGTGCCAGCAGTCCCTCATATGGGGGGGGGACTTACAATGAGCAGTTCTTC | CASSPSYGGGTYNEQFF